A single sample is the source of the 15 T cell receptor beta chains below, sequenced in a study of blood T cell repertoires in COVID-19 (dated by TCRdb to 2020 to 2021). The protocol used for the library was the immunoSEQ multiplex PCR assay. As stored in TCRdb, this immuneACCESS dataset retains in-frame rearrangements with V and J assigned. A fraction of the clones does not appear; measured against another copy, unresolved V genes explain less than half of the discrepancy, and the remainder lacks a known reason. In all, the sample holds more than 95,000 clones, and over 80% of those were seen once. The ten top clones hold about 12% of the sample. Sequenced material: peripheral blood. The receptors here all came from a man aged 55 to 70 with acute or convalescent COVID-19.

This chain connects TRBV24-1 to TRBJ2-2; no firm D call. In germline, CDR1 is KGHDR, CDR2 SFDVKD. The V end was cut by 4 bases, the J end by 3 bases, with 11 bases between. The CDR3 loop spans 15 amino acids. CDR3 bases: TGTGCCACCAGTGAATCACAGCATTACACCGGGGAGCTGTTTTTT. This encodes CATSESQHYTGELFF.

CDR3 loop: CASSRGTDSSYNSPLHF. The CDR3 DNA follows: TGTGCCAGCAGCAGAGGGACAGACAGCTCCTATAATTCACCCCTCCACTTT. The chain links TRBV3-1 (or the pseudogene TRBV3-2) to TRBJ1-6; 7 positions agree with TRBD1. J gave up 0 bases and V 5 bases, and 7 bases lay outside the gene matches. The CDR3 is 17 amino acids. CDR1 is LGHDT, CDR2 YNNKEL, per germline (reference sequence).

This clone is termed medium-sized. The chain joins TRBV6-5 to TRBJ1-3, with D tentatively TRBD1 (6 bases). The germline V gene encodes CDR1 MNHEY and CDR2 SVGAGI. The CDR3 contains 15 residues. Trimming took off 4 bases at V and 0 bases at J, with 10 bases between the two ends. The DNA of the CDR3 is TGTGCCAGCAGTTTGGACAGTTCCTCTGGAAACACCATATATTTT. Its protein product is CASSLDSSSGNTIYF.

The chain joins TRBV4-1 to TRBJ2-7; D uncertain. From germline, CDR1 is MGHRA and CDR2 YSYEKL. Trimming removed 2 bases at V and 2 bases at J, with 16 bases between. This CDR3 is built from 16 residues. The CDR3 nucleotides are TGCGCCAGCAGCCAACTCCAGCAGGTACCCGCCTACGAGCAGTACTTC. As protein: CASSQLQQVPAYEQYF.

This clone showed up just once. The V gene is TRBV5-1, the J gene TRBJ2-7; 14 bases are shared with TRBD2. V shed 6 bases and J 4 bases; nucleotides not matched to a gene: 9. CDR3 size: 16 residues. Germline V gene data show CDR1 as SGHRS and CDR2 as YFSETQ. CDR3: CASTRSGTSGSYEQYF. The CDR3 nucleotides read TGCGCCAGCACCCGATCGGGGACTAGCGGGAGTTACGAGCAGTACTTC.

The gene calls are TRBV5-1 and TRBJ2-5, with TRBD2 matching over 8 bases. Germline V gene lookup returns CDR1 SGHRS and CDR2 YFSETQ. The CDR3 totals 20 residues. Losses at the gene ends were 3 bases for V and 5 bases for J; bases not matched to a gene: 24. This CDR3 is CASSSPPGRVGEGLVETQYF. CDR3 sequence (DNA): TGCGCCAGCAGCTCTCCCCCCGGGAGGGTTGGCGAGGGGTTAGTGGAGACCCAGTACTTC. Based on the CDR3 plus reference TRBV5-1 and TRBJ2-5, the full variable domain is KAGVTQTPRYLIKTRGQQVTLSCSPISGHRSVSWYQQTPGQGLQFLFEYFSETQRNKGNFPGRFSGRQFSNSRSEMNVSTLELGDSALYLCASSSPPGRVGEGLVETQYFGPGTRLLVL.

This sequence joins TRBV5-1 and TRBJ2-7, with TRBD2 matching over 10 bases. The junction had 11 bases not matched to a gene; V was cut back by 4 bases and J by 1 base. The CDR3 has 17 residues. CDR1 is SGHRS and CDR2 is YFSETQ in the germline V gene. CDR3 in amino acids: CASSLPPRTSGSYEQYF. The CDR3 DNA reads TGCGCCAGCAGCCTACCTCCCCGGACTAGCGGTTCCTACGAGCAGTACTTC.

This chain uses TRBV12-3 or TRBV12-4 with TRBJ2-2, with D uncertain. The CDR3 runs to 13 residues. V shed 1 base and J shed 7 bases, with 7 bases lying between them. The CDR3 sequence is CASSLVPRGELFF. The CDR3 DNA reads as TGTGCCAGCAGTTTAGTCCCCCGCGGGGAGCTGTTTTTT.

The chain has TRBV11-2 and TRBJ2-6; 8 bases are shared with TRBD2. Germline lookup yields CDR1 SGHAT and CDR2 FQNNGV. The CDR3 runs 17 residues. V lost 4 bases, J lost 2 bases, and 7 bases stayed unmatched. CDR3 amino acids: CASSYPPTSAGANVLTF. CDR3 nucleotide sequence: TGTGCCAGCAGCTACCCTCCGACTAGCGCTGGGGCCAACGTCCTGACTTTC. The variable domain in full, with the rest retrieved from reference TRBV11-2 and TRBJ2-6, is EAGVAQSPRYKIIEKRQSVAFWCNPISGHATLYWYQQILGQGPKLLIQFQNNGVVDDSQLPKDRFSAERLKGVDSTLKIQPAKLEDSAVYLCASSYPPTSAGANVLTFGAGSRLTVL.

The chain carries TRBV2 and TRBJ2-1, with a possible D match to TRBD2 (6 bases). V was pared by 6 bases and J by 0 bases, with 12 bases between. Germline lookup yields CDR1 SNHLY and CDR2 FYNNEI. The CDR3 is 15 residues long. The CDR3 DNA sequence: TGTGCCAGCAGAAGGGACTTCAGCTCCTACAATGAGCAGTTCTTC. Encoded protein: CASRRDFSSYNEQFF. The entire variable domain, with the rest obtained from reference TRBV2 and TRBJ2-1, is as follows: EPEVTQTPSHQVTQMGQEVILRCVPISNHLYFYWYRQILGQKVEFLVSFYNNEISEKSEIFDDQFSVERPDGSNFTLKIRSTKLEDSAMYFCASRRDFSSYNEQFFGPGTRLTVL.

The CDR3 loop is CAFQGLAGNSSYNEQFF. The DNA of the CDR3 is TGTGCCTTCCAGGGACTAGCGGGCAACAGCTCCTACAATGAGCAGTTCTTC. This sequence joins TRBV30 and TRBJ2-1, with 12 bases fitting TRBD2. Germline V gene lookup returns CDR1 GTSNPN and CDR2 SVGIG (reference sequence). The CDR3 runs 17 residues. V was pared by 7 bases and J by 0 bases, with 10 bases of the junction left unmatched.

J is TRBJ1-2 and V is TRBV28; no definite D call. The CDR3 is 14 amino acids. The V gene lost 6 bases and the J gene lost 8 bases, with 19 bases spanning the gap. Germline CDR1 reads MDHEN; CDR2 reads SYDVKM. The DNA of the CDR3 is TGTGCCAGCAGCATCGGGAGAGGTTTTGGAGGCTACACCTTC. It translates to CASSIGRGFGGYTF.

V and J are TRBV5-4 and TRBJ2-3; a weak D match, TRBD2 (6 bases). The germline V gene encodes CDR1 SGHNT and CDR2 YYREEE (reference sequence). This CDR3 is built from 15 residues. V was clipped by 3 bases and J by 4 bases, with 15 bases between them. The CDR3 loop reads CASSWRAGKADTQYF. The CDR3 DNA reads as TGTGCCAGCAGCTGGAGGGCGGGGAAGGCAGATACGCAGTATTTT. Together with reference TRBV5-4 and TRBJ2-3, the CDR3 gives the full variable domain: ETGVTQSPTHLIKTRGQQVTLRCSSQSGHNTVSWYQQALGQGPQFIFQYYREEENGRGNFPPRFSGLQFPNYSSELNVNALELDDSALYLCASSWRAGKADTQYFGPGTRLTVL.

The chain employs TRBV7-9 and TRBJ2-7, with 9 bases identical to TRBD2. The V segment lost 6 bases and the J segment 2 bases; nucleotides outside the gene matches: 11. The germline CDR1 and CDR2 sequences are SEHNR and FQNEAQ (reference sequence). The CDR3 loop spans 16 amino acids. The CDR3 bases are TGTGCCAGCAGTTCTCATAGCGGGAGACCGACCTACGAGCAGTACTTC. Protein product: CASSSHSGRPTYEQYF.

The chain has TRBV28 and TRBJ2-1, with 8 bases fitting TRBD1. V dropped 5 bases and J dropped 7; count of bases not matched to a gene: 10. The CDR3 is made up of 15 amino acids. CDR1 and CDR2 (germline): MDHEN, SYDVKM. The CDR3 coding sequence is TGTGCCAGCAGTCTAGGAGGGACAGGAGGGAATGAGCAGTTCTTC. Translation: CASSLGGTGGNEQFF.